This T cell receptor beta chain was obtained from a study of T-cell memory formation after mild COVID-19. CDR1 and CDR2 from the germline V gene are DFQATT and SNEGSKA (reference sequence). The CDR3 covers 14 residues. The V end lost 3 bases, the J end lost 0 bases, and 9 bases lay between the germline ends. TCRdb itself ran the 5' RACE reads through MiXCR, one entry per CDR3 protein. The sample includes about 470,000 distinct CDR3 sequences, 15% to 20% seen only once; the top ten take over 9%. Only a few counts were recorded for this clonotype. Sequencing was done on a sample of PBMCs or a T cell subset sorted from them (not recorded which). The sequence derives from an adult woman who had mild COVID-19 (a few samples of this study predate the infection). Cell type and time point are not known. V usage is TRBV20-1 and J usage is TRBJ1-3, with D unresolved. CDR3 loop: CSASPESSGNTIYF. The CDR3, as DNA: TGCAGTGCTAGCCCAGAGAGCTCTGGAAACACCATATATTTT.